The 32 T cell receptor beta chains in this list originate from one sample, sequenced in a study of T cell clonality in common variable immunodeficiency. Some clones are missing from TCRdb's copy, which holds only in-frame ones; the method was immunoSEQ multiplex PCR. Recorded here are tens of thousands of clones, none singletons. Material: peripheral blood mononuclear cells. The source of these receptors is a person aged 18-70 years in good health.

This clone was picked up many times. The read gets to within 3 residues of the CDR3 end, and the germline J gene fills in the rest. J is TRBJ2-7 and V is TRBV13; 13 nucleotides align to TRBD2. The CDR3 is 18 residues long. V dropped 0 bases and J dropped 4; count of bases not matched to a gene: 9. The germline CDR1 and CDR2 sequences are PRHDT and FYEKMQ (reference sequence). This CDR3 is CASSLGLRVLAGGYEQYF. The CDR3 bases that were read are TGTGCCAGCAGCTTAGGCCTCAGGGTACTAGCGGGAGGGTACGAG.

This clone was counted ten times or more. A much larger clone differs from this one at a single base, so this may be a read error. The CDR3 end lies 3 residues beyond the end of the read and is filled in from the germline J gene. V and J are TRBV20-1 and TRBJ1-1; no firm D call. Germline V gene sequence: CDR1 DFQATT, CDR2 SNEGSKA (reference sequence). CDR3 length: 14 residues. Trimming removed 4 bases from V and 6 bases from J, with 18 bases in between. CDR3 amino acids: CSATRRRGKAEAFF. The CDR3 bases that were read are TGCAGTGCTACCCGAAGACGGGGAAAAGCTGAA.

This clone was seen many times. CDR3 DNA (partial): TGTGCCAGCAGCTTGAACCGCCTAAGCTATGGC. This gives the protein CASSLNRLSYG. The entire CDR3 protein is CASSLNRLSYGYTF. V is TRBV5-6 and J is TRBJ1-2; no clear D gene. Sequencing ends 3 residues short of the CDR3 end; the germline J gene provides the rest. Trimming took off 1 base at V and 4 bases at J, with 11 bases between the two ends. CDR1 is SGHDT and CDR2 is YYEEEE in the germline V gene. The CDR3 runs 14 residues.

This clone has a count of ten or more. Coverage ceases 3 residues before the CDR3 finishes, and the germline J gene fills in the end. The chain has TRBV2 and TRBJ1-1; TRBD1 aligns across 10 bases. There are 13 residues in the CDR3. The germline V gene has CDR1 SNHLY and CDR2 FYNNEI. With V trimmed by 11 bases and J by 5 bases, 8 bases remained unmatched. The CDR3 loop reads CAGSGQGVTEAFF. The DNA read from the CDR3 is TGTGCCGGATCTGGACAGGGGGTTACTGAA.

In this sample, this clone turned up many times. The read terminates 3 residues before the CDR3 end, so the remaining end is supplied by the germline J gene. The chain carries TRBV20-1 and TRBJ2-1, with no clear D. The CDR3 totals 12 residues. In germline, CDR1 is DFQATT, CDR2 SNEGSKA (reference sequence). CDR3 bases read: TGCAGCGCCTGGAAGGGCGTCAATGAG. Its protein is CSAWKGVNE. The entire CDR3 reads CSAWKGVNEQFF.

The table lists this clone with many counts. The CDR3 goes on 3 residues after the read ends, and that part is filled in from the germline J gene. The V and J genes are TRBV20-1 and TRBJ1-1; 8 bases are a match to TRBD1. The CDR3 spans 14 residues. Germline CDR1 is DFQATT and CDR2 is SNEGSKA (reference sequence). CDR3 residues: CSAPPGGQGARAFF. CDR3 DNA, as far as it was read: TGCAGTGCCCCACCGGGGGGCCAGGGGGCGAGG.

This clone came up many times. The CDR3 goes on 3 residues after the read ends, and that part is filled in from the germline J gene. The chain joins TRBV14 to TRBJ1-2, with unresolved D. The CDR3 runs 13 residues. With 1 base removed from V and 4 bases from J, the gap between germline ends came to 7 bases. Germline V gene sequence: CDR1 SGHDN, CDR2 FVKESK. The CDR3: CASSQVGRYGYTF. The part of the CDR3 DNA that was read is TGTGCCAGCAGCCAAGTTGGGCGCTATGGC.

This clone was recorded many times. The CDR3 end is not reached by the read, which stops 3 residues before it; the germline J gene fills it in. The chain employs TRBV28 and TRBJ1-1; a weak D match, TRBD1 (6 bases). Germline assignment: CDR1 MDHEN and CDR2 SYDVKM. V dropped 4 bases and J dropped 3 bases, with 15 bases sitting between them. The CDR3 consists of 15 residues. CDR3 in amino acids: CASSSYREGDTEAFF. CDR3 DNA, as far as it was read: TGTGCCAGCAGTTCATACAGGGAAGGGGACACTGAA. Combining the CDR3 with reference TRBV28 and TRBJ1-1 gives the whole variable domain DVKVTQSSRYLVKRTGEKVFLECVQDMDHENMFWYRQDPGLGLRLIYFSYDVKMKEKGDIPEGYSVSREKKERFSLILESASTNQTSMYLCASSSYREGDTEAFFGQGTRLTVV.

This clone appeared many times. The read ends 3 residues shy of where the CDR3 ends; the end is completed using the germline J gene. This rearrangement joins TRBV6-2 or TRBV6-3 to TRBJ1-1, with D possibly being TRBD1 (6 bases). The V gene lost 3 bases and the J gene lost 3 bases, with 11 bases spanning the gap. Germline CDR1 reads MNHEY; CDR2 reads SVGEGT. The CDR3 spans 14 residues. CDR3 amino acids: CASSYSRGDTEAFF. The covered CDR3 bases are TGTGCCAGCAGTTATTCCAGGGGAGACACTGAA.

There are many counts of this clone. The read is 3 residues too short to cover the CDR3 end, so that end is filled in from the germline J gene. The chain combines TRBV20-1 with TRBJ2-5; D might be TRBD2 (6 bases). The CDR3 length is 16 residues. V lost 0 bases and J 5 bases, leaving 19 bases between the germline ends. Germline CDR1 reads DFQATT; CDR2 reads SNEGSKA (reference sequence). The CDR3 loop is CSARDAAGKAGETQYF. Incomplete CDR3 DNA: TGCAGTGCTAGAGATGCCGCGGGGAAGGCAGGGGAGACC.

Ten or more counts support this clone. Read coverage stops 3 residues before the CDR3 terminus; the germline J gene supplies the remainder. V is TRBV20-1 and J is TRBJ2-7, with 8 bases aligning to TRBD2. CDR1 and CDR2 (germline): DFQATT, SNEGSKA (reference sequence). Unmatched junction bases numbered 6, after V lost 3 bases and J lost 2 bases. The CDR3 sequence is 14 residues long. Partial CDR3 DNA: TGCAGTGCTAGTCTGGCGGGAGGTACCTACGAG. This translates into CSASLAGGTYE. The whole CDR3 protein is CSASLAGGTYEQYF.

This clone occurred many times. Read sequence stops 3 residues before the CDR3 end, and the germline J gene provides the missing end. The rearrangement joins TRBV18 to TRBJ2-7; the match to TRBD2 covers 10 bases. Germline V gene data show CDR1 as KGHSH and CDR2 as LQKENI. This CDR3 spans 15 amino acids. V was clipped by 6 bases and J by 3 bases; unmatched bases: 8. The CDR3 sequence is CASSLPGLASYEQYF. The part of the CDR3 DNA that was read is TGTGCCAGCTCGCTGCCGGGACTAGCGAGCTACGAG.

This clone was seen only a few times. The sequenced CDR3 bases are TGTGCCAGCTCACACCGGGACAGGGGCTTCCGGGAGACC. Translated: CASSHRDRGFRET. The full CDR3 sequence reads CASSHRDRGFRETQYF. V usage is TRBV18 and J usage is TRBJ2-5, with 10 bases lining up with TRBD1. The sequence runs out 3 residues before the end of the CDR3; the remainder is reconstructed from the germline J gene. Germline V gives CDR1 KGHSH, CDR2 LQKENI. This CDR3 contains 16 residues. V gave up 4 bases and J gave up 5 bases; unmatched junction bases: 10.

Many counts were recorded for this clone. The sequence runs out 3 residues before the end of the CDR3; the remainder is reconstructed from the germline J gene. The genes are TRBV11-2 and TRBJ2-7, with 8 bases matching TRBD2. The CDR3 loop spans 15 amino acids. V lost 5 bases and J lost 2; bases outside the gene matches: 8. The germline V gene has CDR1 SGHAT and CDR2 FQNNGV. The CDR3 sequence: CASSPVGGRTYEQYF. CDR3 DNA (partial): TGTGCCAGCAGCCCAGTAGGCGGGAGGACCTACGAG.

Many counts were recorded for this clone. The read ends 3 residues before the CDR3 terminus; that terminus is restored from the germline J gene. Other DNA sequences from this sample encode an identical CDR3 as well. The chain employs TRBV7-9 and TRBJ1-4, with D possibly being TRBD1 (6 bases). The CDR3 is 14 amino acids. The V gene lost 5 bases and the J gene lost 8 bases, with 15 bases spanning the gap. In germline, CDR1 is SEHNR, CDR2 FQNEAQ (reference sequence). The CDR3 here is CASSRQGPVEKLFF. The covered CDR3 bases are TGTGCCAGCAGCCGGCAGGGGCCAGTCGAAAAA.

This clone was counted ten times or more. CDR3 DNA (partial): TGTGCCAGCAGACCATCACAGGGAAACACTGAA. It specifies CASRPSQGNTE. The whole CDR3 protein is CASRPSQGNTEAFF. The chain has TRBV7-2 and TRBJ1-1; possibly TRBD1 for D (6 bases). The CDR3 end is not reached by the read, which stops 3 residues before it; the germline J gene fills it in. The CDR3 has 14 residues. V gave up 6 bases and J gave up 2 bases, with 13 bases separating them. CDR1 is SGHTA and CDR2 is FQGNSA in the germline V gene.

This clone occurred many times. The sequence runs out 3 residues before the end of the CDR3; the remainder is reconstructed from the germline J gene. The rearrangement links TRBV28 to TRBJ2-7, with TRBD1 matching over 11 bases. Germline-derived CDR1 and CDR2 are MDHEN and SYDVKM. There are 12 residues in the CDR3. CDR3 amino acids: CAFGTGGYEQYF. CDR3 DNA, as far as it was read: TGTGCTTTCGGGACAGGGGGTTACGAG. Based on the CDR3 plus reference TRBV28 and TRBJ2-7, the full variable domain is DVKVTQSSRYLVKRTGEKVFLECVQDMDHENMFWYRQDPGLGLRLIYFSYDVKMKEKGDIPEGYSVSREKKERFSLILESASTNQTSMYLCAFGTGGYEQYFGPGTRLTVT.

The table lists this clone with many counts. The read is 3 residues too short to cover the CDR3 end, so that end is filled in from the germline J gene. The rearrangement uses TRBV20-1 and TRBJ2-5; TRBD1 agrees at 8 bases. V gave up 3 bases and J gave up 5 bases; unmatched junction bases: 11. The CDR3 has 15 residues. Germline values: CDR1 DFQATT, CDR2 SNEGSKA (reference sequence). The CDR3 bases that were read are TGCAGTGCTAGGGACCGGGGACAGGTGGGGGAGACC. This codes for CSARDRGQVGET. The entire CDR3 protein is CSARDRGQVGETQYF.

Ten or more counts support this clone. The read ends 3 residues shy of where the CDR3 ends; the end is completed using the germline J gene. The rearrangement joins TRBV6-2 or TRBV6-3 to TRBJ2-3, with 8 positions matching TRBD1. The CDR3 contains 14 residues. Germline CDR1 MNHEY, CDR2 SVGEGT. The CDR3 region is CASSYPGQGRTQYF. CDR3 bases read: TGTGCCAGCAGTTACCCCGGACAGGGCAGGACG.

This clone was observed at least ten times. The CDR3 end falls 3 residues outside the read, so it is completed with the germline J gene. J is TRBJ2-7 and V is TRBV6-1; no reliable D call. Germline V gene sequence: CDR1 MNHNS, CDR2 SASEGT. This CDR3 is built from 14 residues. V was trimmed by 1 base and J by 1 base, leaving 8 bases between them. The CDR3 loop reads CASSEGPQSYEQYF. CDR3 DNA (partial): TGTGCCAGCAGTGAAGGGCCGCAATCCTACGAG.

This clone was counted at least ten times. The read gets to within 3 residues of the CDR3 end, and the germline J gene fills in the rest. V is TRBV7-2 and J is TRBJ2-5; 9 positions agree with TRBD2. The CDR3 is 15 residues long. Germline CDR1 and CDR2: SGHTA and FQGNSA. Trimming at V came to 2 bases and at J to 5 bases, leaving 6 bases not matched to a gene. The CDR3 reads CASSLNAGGRETQYF. The sequenced part of the CDR3 DNA is TGTGCCAGCAGCTTAAATGCGGGGGGGCGGGAGACC. The full variable domain, with the rest looked up from reference TRBV7-2 and TRBJ2-5, is GAGVSQSPSNKVTEKGKDVELRCDPISGHTALYWYRQSLGQGLEFLIYFQGNSAPDKSGLPSDRFSAERTGGSVSTLTIQRTQQEDSAVYLCASSLNAGGRETQYFGPGTRLLVL.

This clone was recorded many times. The read is 3 residues too short to cover the CDR3 end, so that end is filled in from the germline J gene. J is TRBJ1-2 and V is TRBV5-1; 11 bases are a match to TRBD1. The CDR3 runs to 17 residues. The V gene end was trimmed by 0 bases and the J gene end by 5 bases; junction bases not matched to a gene: 9. CDR1 and CDR2 from the germline V gene are SGHRS and YFSETQ. The CDR3: CASSLVDRGRGRYGYTF. CDR3 DNA (partial): TGCGCCAGCAGCTTGGTGGACAGGGGGCGCGGCAGATATGGC.

This clone was seen ten or more times. Sequencing ends 3 residues short of the CDR3 end; the germline J gene provides the rest. The V and J genes are TRBV20-1 and TRBJ2-1; possibly TRBD1 for D (6 bases). The CDR3 length is 15 residues. V was cut by 3 bases and J by 2 bases, with 14 bases left in between. Germline V gene lookup returns CDR1 DFQATT and CDR2 SNEGSKA (reference sequence). The covered CDR3 bases are TGCAGTGCTAGGGAGCAGGGGATCCCCTACAATGAG. Protein product: CSAREQGIPYNE. The CDR3, in full, reads CSAREQGIPYNEQFF.

This clone was observed many times. The read ends 3 residues shy of where the CDR3 ends; the end is completed using the germline J gene. The V gene is TRBV7-3, the J gene TRBJ1-2, with D possibly matching TRBD1 (5 bases). The germline V gene has CDR1 SGHTA and CDR2 FQGTGA. This CDR3 region has 15 residues. The germline V and J ends were trimmed by 0 bases and 2 bases, with 10 bases remaining between them. CDR3 DNA (partial): TGTGCCAGCAGCTTAACAGCAGGGTGGAACTATGGC. This gives the protein CASSLTAGWNYG. The entire CDR3 reads CASSLTAGWNYGYTF. Drawing the rest from reference TRBV7-3 and TRBJ1-2, the complete variable domain is GAGVSQTPSNKVTEKGKYVELRCDPISGHTALYWYRQSLGQGPEFLIYFQGTGAADDSGLPNDRFFAVRPEGSVSTLKIQRTERGDSAVYLCASSLTAGWNYGYTFGSGTRLTVV.

The sample holds many counts of this clone. Read data end 3 residues before the CDR3 end; the end is taken from the germline J gene. The chain combines TRBV6-1 with TRBJ2-3, with D unresolved. From germline, CDR1 is MNHNS and CDR2 SASEGT. The CDR3 length is 12 residues. The CDR3 protein is CASSEDSITQYF. The sequenced part of the CDR3 DNA is TGTGCCAGCAGTGAAGACAGTATCACG.

Notes on this clone: This may stem from a read error, because a much larger clone lies one nucleotide away. Read coverage stops 3 residues before the CDR3 terminus; the germline J gene supplies the remainder. The chain employs TRBV19 and TRBJ1-2; tentatively, D is TRBD1 (5 bases). Germline lookup yields CDR1 LNHDA and CDR2 SQIVND (reference sequence). This CDR3 is built from 12 residues. The CDR3 protein is CVSTGTRLGYTF. CDR3 DNA (partial): TGTGTCAGTACTGGGACTAGGCTTGGC.

In this sample, this clone turned up many times. Read coverage stops 3 residues before the CDR3 terminus; the germline J gene supplies the remainder. The chain recombines TRBV11-2 with TRBJ2-5; D gene ambiguous. The length of the CDR3 is 13 residues. Trimming removed 0 bases at V and 3 bases at J, with 5 bases between. The V gene's germline CDR1 is SGHAT and CDR2 FQNNGV. CDR3 region: CASSLESKETQYF. CDR3 DNA (partial): TGTGCCAGCAGCTTAGAGTCCAAAGAGACC.

There are many counts of this clone. The read ends 3 residues early relative to the CDR3; the germline J gene fills the gap. The J gene is TRBJ1-4, the V gene TRBV7-2; D remains unclear. The CDR3 has 15 amino acids. V lost 2 bases and J 0 bases, leaving 7 bases between the germline ends. Germline loops: CDR1 SGHTA, CDR2 FQGNSA. Partial CDR3 DNA: TGTGCCAGCAGCTTAATTATAGCAACTAATGAAAAA. Protein sequence: CASSLIIATNEK. The full-length CDR3 reads as CASSLIIATNEKLFF.

This clone was found many times. The read is 3 residues too short to cover the CDR3 end, so that end is filled in from the germline J gene. The rearrangement joins TRBV7-3 to TRBJ1-6; maybe TRBD1 (5 bases). The CDR3 length is 13 residues. The V and J ends lost 1 base and 7 bases respectively, with 5 bases between them. Germline V gene lookup returns CDR1 SGHTA and CDR2 FQGTGA. CDR3 DNA, as far as it was read: TGTGCCAGCAGCTTAAGACAGAATTCACCC. As protein: CASSLRQNSP. The complete CDR3 sequence is CASSLRQNSPLHF.

This clone was detected ten times or more. The read falls 3 residues short of the CDR3 end, and the missing part is taken from the germline J gene. The chain employs TRBV30 and TRBJ2-2; no firm D call. CDR1 and CDR2 (germline): GTSNPN, SVGIG (reference sequence). The V end lost 4 bases, the J end lost 5 bases, and 11 bases lay between the germline ends. The CDR3 contains 13 residues. The covered CDR3 bases are TGTGCCTGGAACGGGTTAAGGACCGGGGAG. Residues: CAWNGLRTGE. The whole CDR3 is CAWNGLRTGELFF.

This clone has at least ten counts. The CDR3 is cut off 3 residues early in the read; its end comes from the germline J gene. This rearrangement joins TRBV20-1 to TRBJ1-1, with D possibly being TRBD1 (6 bases). Germline lookup yields CDR1 DFQATT and CDR2 SNEGSKA (reference sequence). The CDR3 runs 12 residues. Here the CDR3 reads CSSVQGVTEAFF. CDR3 bases read: TGCTCTTCCGTACAGGGAGTCACTGAA.

The sample holds many counts of this clone. Coverage ceases 3 residues before the CDR3 finishes, and the germline J gene fills in the end. The J gene is TRBJ2-5, the V gene TRBV20-1; 7 bases match TRBD2. Germline assignment: CDR1 DFQATT and CDR2 SNEGSKA (reference sequence). Losses at the gene ends were 1 base for V and 2 bases for J; bases not matched to a gene: 10. The CDR3 extends over 16 amino acids. CDR3 bases read: TGCAGTGCTAGAGTCTTCACCGGGGGAGGGCAAGAGACC. Amino acid sequence: CSARVFTGGGQET. The full CDR3 protein reads CSARVFTGGGQETQYF.